The 22 T cell receptor beta chains below all came from one sample that was sequenced in a study of T cell responses to AZD1222 COVID-19 vaccine. This table comes from immunoSEQ multiplex PCR, and its TCRdb copy is limited to in-frame clones, with some not included. The sample has about 97,000 clones, over 75% seen once; the top ten hold more than 15%. Sample: peripheral blood, taken on day 0 of AZD1222 vaccination. Receptors were obtained from an adult in good health.

V is TRBV6-5 and J is TRBJ1-1; possibly TRBD1 for D (5 bases). The CDR3 is made up of 14 amino acids. Deletions cut 5 bases from V and 3 bases from J, with 13 bases between. CDR1 and CDR2 from the germline V gene are MNHEY and SVGAGI. For the CDR3, the DNA is TGTGCCAGCAGTCCATCCTGGGGGTACACTGAAGCTTTCTTT. Translation gives CASSPSWGYTEAFF.

The gene calls are TRBV2 and TRBJ1-1; 11 bases match TRBD1. V trimming: 6 bases; J trimming: 4 bases; junction bases outside the gene matches: 10. The V gene's germline CDR1 is SNHLY and CDR2 FYNNEI. The CDR3 consists of 16 residues. CDR3 region: CASRSGGTGGTTEAFF. CDR3 coding DNA: TGTGCCAGCAGGTCGGGAGGGACAGGGGGGACCACTGAAGCTTTCTTT.

This clone was seen a single time. The chain couples TRBV5-1 to TRBJ2-4; TRBD1 aligns across 7 bases. Germline assignment: CDR1 SGHRS and CDR2 YFSETQ. The ends lost 0 bases at V and 5 bases at J; junction bases unmatched: 2. The CDR3 is made up of 14 amino acids. CDR3 in amino acids: CASSLGDSENIQYF. The CDR3 nucleotides are TGCGCCAGCAGCTTGGGGGACAGCGAAAACATTCAGTACTTC.

This clone was counted only a few times. The CDR3 loop reads CASSPSGSVPAFF. CDR3 in DNA: TGTGCCAGTAGTCCAAGTGGGTCGGTTCCAGCTTTCTTT. This chain uses TRBV19 with TRBJ1-1, with D hard to call. V lost 5 bases, J lost 10 bases, and 17 bases lay in between. Germline CDR1 is LNHDA and CDR2 is SQIVND (reference sequence). There are 13 residues in the CDR3. The variable domain in full, with the rest retrieved from reference TRBV19 and TRBJ1-1, is DGGITQSPKYLFRKEGQNVTLSCEQNLNHDAMYWYRQDPGQGLRLIYYSQIVNDFQKGDIAEGYSVSREKKESFPLTVTSAQKNPTAFYLCASSPSGSVPAFFGQGTRLTVV.

V is TRBV9 and J is TRBJ1-1, with D unclear. The CDR3 totals 16 residues. Germline CDR1 and CDR2: SGDLS and YYNGEE. Trimming cost V 4 bases and J 3 bases, with 19 bases left between them. CDR3: CASSPLRRNRHTEAFF. In DNA, the CDR3 is TGTGCCAGCAGCCCACTACGGAGAAACAGACACACTGAAGCTTTCTTT.

The chain is built from TRBV30 and TRBJ2-1; TRBD2 matches at 7 bases. The V and J ends lost 1 base and 7 bases, in that order; junction bases with no gene match: 10. Germline-derived CDR1 and CDR2 are GTSNPN and SVGIG (reference sequence). This CDR3 contains 15 residues. CDR3 sequence: CAWSAGAGVVNEQFF. CDR3 in DNA: TGTGCCTGGAGTGCCGGGGCGGGAGTTGTGAATGAGCAGTTCTTC.

This clone has a single count. This rearrangement joins TRBV6-5 to TRBJ2-1; 8 nucleotides match TRBD2. The CDR3 length is 13 residues. V was pared by 5 bases and J by 3 bases, with 0 bases of the junction left unmatched. Germline CDR1 reads MNHEY; CDR2 reads SVGAGI. The CDR3 protein is CASSREGYNEQFF. DNA of the CDR3: TGTGCCAGCAGTCGGGAGGGCTACAATGAGCAGTTCTTC.

The chain links TRBV18 to TRBJ1-1; D not resolved. V was clipped by 2 bases and J by 0 bases, with 13 bases between them. Germline values: CDR1 KGHSH, CDR2 LQKENI. This CDR3 contains 16 residues. CDR3 region: CASSPWATDLNTEAFF. CDR3 bases: TGTGCCAGCTCACCATGGGCCACCGACTTGAACACTGAAGCTTTCTTT.

This clone appeared once. The chain carries TRBV11-2 and TRBJ1-1; possible D gene TRBD1, 6 bases. CDR1 is SGHAT and CDR2 is FQNNGV in the germline V gene. V gave up 1 base and J gave up 4 bases, with 19 bases separating them. The CDR3 runs to 17 residues. The CDR3 reads CASSLVRITGRSTEAFF. CDR3 DNA sequence: TGTGCCAGCAGCTTAGTACGAATTACAGGGAGGAGCACTGAAGCTTTCTTT.

The V call is TRBV30, the J call TRBJ2-3; possibly TRBD1 or TRBD2 for D (5 bases each). The ends were cut back, 2 bases at V and 4 bases at J, with 13 bases in the middle. The CDR3 is 14 amino acids. Germline-derived CDR1 and CDR2 are GTSNPN and SVGIG (reference sequence). The CDR3 sequence is CAWSFGLGADTQYF. Written as DNA, the CDR3 is TGTGCCTGGAGTTTCGGCTTGGGGGCAGATACGCAGTATTTT.

This chain links TRBV27 with TRBJ2-1; D possibly corresponds to TRBD1 (6 bases). The CDR3 consists of 13 residues. CDR1 is MNHEY and CDR2 is SMNVEV in the germline V gene (reference sequence). The V end was cut by 8 bases, the J end by 3 bases, with 11 bases between. Written as DNA, the CDR3 is TGTGCCAGCGGACAGAGCCTCTACAATGAGCAGTTCTTC. Protein: CASGQSLYNEQFF.

V gene TRBV5-4 combines with J gene TRBJ1-1; no clear D. The germline V gene has CDR1 SGHNT and CDR2 YYREEE (reference sequence). The CDR3 covers 13 residues. V gave up 3 bases and J gave up 0 bases, with 6 bases separating them. The CDR3 region is CASSWEVNTEAFF. In nucleotides, the CDR3 is TGTGCCAGCAGCTGGGAGGTGAACACTGAAGCTTTCTTT.

The chain has TRBV6-2 or TRBV6-3 and TRBJ2-7; D perhaps matches TRBD2 (5 bases). This CDR3 contains 13 residues. Per the germline V gene, CDR1 is MNHEY and CDR2 is SVGEGT. V shed 6 bases and J shed 5 bases, with 14 bases lying between them. The CDR3 DNA reads TGTGCCAGCAGCCCGCCGGGGTGGGACGAGCAGTACTTC. Translation: CASSPPGWDEQYF.

CDR3 sequence: CASSSLGGPQHF. CDR3 DNA: TGTGCCAGCAGCTCATTAGGAGGGCCCCAGCATTTT. The chain carries TRBV7-8 and TRBJ1-5; D remains unclear. CDR1 is SGHVS, CDR2 FQNEAQ, per germline. This CDR3 has 12 residues. Trimming removed 4 bases at V and 9 bases at J, with 10 bases between.

J is TRBJ2-2 and V is TRBV6-5; unclear D gene. Trimming took 5 bases from V and 8 from J, leaving 18 bases between them. There are 15 residues in the CDR3. The germline V gene has CDR1 MNHEY and CDR2 SVGAGI. The CDR3 region has the DNA TGTGCCAGCAGTACGTCAATGCTCGGCGCTGGGGAGCTGTTTTTT. Its translation: CASSTSMLGAGELFF.

CDR3 protein: CASSPREETQYF. The CDR3 region has the DNA TGTGCCAGCTCACCGAGGGAAGAGACCCAGTACTTC. The chain carries TRBV18 and TRBJ2-5; D may be TRBD2 (5 bases). The CDR3 runs 12 residues. The germline CDR1 and CDR2 sequences are KGHSH and LQKENI. Trimming took 3 bases from V and 3 from J, leaving 5 bases between them.

The rearrangement uses TRBV11-3 and TRBJ1-1, with no clear D. In germline, CDR1 is SGHNT, CDR2 YENEEA. The length of the CDR3 is 13 residues. V lost 2 bases, J lost 3 bases, and 7 bases lay in between. As DNA, the CDR3 is TGTGCCAGCAGCTTAAGTATGTACACTGAAGCTTTCTTT. Protein: CASSLSMYTEAFF.

The J gene is TRBJ2-3, the V gene TRBV5-1, with 8 bases fitting TRBD2. From germline, CDR1 is SGHRS and CDR2 YFSETQ. There are 16 residues in the CDR3. After removal of 0 bases from V and 3 bases from J, the junction contained 6 bases not matched to a gene. CDR3 sequence: CASSLALAGGTDTQYF. Written as DNA, the CDR3 is TGCGCCAGCAGCTTGGCCCTAGCGGGTGGTACAGATACGCAGTATTTT.

The genes are TRBV5-1 and TRBJ2-7, with D possibly matching TRBD2 (6 bases). CDR1 and CDR2 (germline): SGHRS, YFSETQ. Between the trimmed V and J ends, which lost 2 bases and 2 bases, there was a span of 14 bases. This CDR3 has 15 residues. The CDR3 loop reads CASSFSGSLTYEQYF. The CDR3, as DNA: TGCGCCAGCAGCTTTTCCGGGAGTCTGACCTACGAGCAGTACTTC.

The V call is TRBV9, the J call TRBJ2-5, with a possible D match to TRBD2 (5 bases). Between the trimmed V and J ends, which lost 1 base and 4 bases, there was a span of 11 bases. This CDR3 is built from 14 residues. Germline assignment: CDR1 SGDLS and CDR2 YYNGEE. The CDR3 DNA reads TGTGCCAGCAGCGTACCCGGGGTGGGAGAGACCCAGTACTTC. Translated: CASSVPGVGETQYF.

This chain uses TRBV5-5 with TRBJ2-3, with D uncertain. Germline values: CDR1 SGHKS, CDR2 YYEKEE (reference sequence). CDR3 length: 15 amino acids. V gave up 4 bases and J gave up 4 bases, with 16 bases separating them. The CDR3 protein is CASSAGPSGADTQYF. The CDR3 bases are TGTGCCAGCAGCGCCGGACCCTCGGGCGCAGATACGCAGTATTTT.

The sample holds a few counts of this clone. The chain carries TRBV19 and TRBJ2-1; 8 bases map to TRBD1. With 3 bases clipped from V and 0 bases from J, the junction kept 16 bases outside the gene matches. This CDR3 spans 20 amino acids. Germline CDR1 reads LNHDA; CDR2 reads SQIVND (reference sequence). CDR3 loop: CASSIGDRGDFLSSYNEQFF. The CDR3 DNA reads TGTGCCAGTAGTATCGGCGACAGGGGAGACTTCCTAAGCTCCTACAATGAGCAGTTCTTC.